One and the same sample provided the 21 T cell receptor beta chains below, sequenced in a study of STAT5B mutations in CD4+ large granular lymphocyte leukemia. Sequencing used immunoSEQ multiplex PCR; TCRdb keeps in-frame clones, though not all of them. The data contain some 30,000 clones, more than 80% of them singletons. Sequencing was done on a sample of CD4+ T cells from blood buffy coats. These receptors all come from a human donor in good health.

The chain uses TRBV10-1 and TRBJ2-7; D uncertain. The germline CDR1 and CDR2 sequences are WNHNN and SYGVQD (reference sequence). V was clipped by 4 bases and J by 1 base, with 8 bases between them. This CDR3 comprises 13 residues. The CDR3 DNA is TGCGCCAGCAGTGCTTCGGCTTCCTACGAGCAGTACTTC. Protein product: CASSASASYEQYF.

V gene TRBV11-1 combines with J gene TRBJ2-3, with 10 bases fitting TRBD2. The germline CDR1 and CDR2 sequences are SGHAT and FQDESV (reference sequence). CDR3 size: 16 residues. V was pared by 1 base and J by 0 bases, with 1 base of the junction left unmatched. Here the CDR3 reads CASSLEGLASTDTQYF. CDR3 in DNA: TGTGCCAGCAGCTTAGAGGGACTAGCGAGCACAGATACGCAGTATTTT.

In its sample, this clone was seen a few times. The rearrangement links TRBV18 to TRBJ2-5; 8 bases map to TRBD1. Trimming cost V 5 bases and J 5 bases; bases outside gene matches: 7. There are 14 residues in the CDR3. Germline V gene data show CDR1 as KGHSH and CDR2 as LQKENI. The CDR3 sequence: CASSSGQGGETQYF. CDR3 nucleotides: TGTGCCAGCTCATCCGGACAGGGCGGCGAGACCCAGTACTTC.

This clone was seen more than once but under ten times. One junction end does not reproduce the germline sequence, and a read error may be involved. The chain uses TRBV6-6 and TRBJ1-1; possibly TRBD1 for D (5 bases). The V gene's germline CDR1 is MNHNY and CDR2 SVGAGI (reference sequence). CDR3 size: 14 residues. The CDR3 nucleotides are TGTGCCAGCAGTTTGATTCTCCGGGAACCAAGCCAGGGATTT. Translating gives CASSLILREPSQGF.

The rearrangement uses TRBV5-1 and TRBJ2-1; the match to TRBD2 covers 8 bases. Germline V gene data show CDR1 as SGHRS and CDR2 as YFSETQ. Trimming at V came to 4 bases and at J to 2 bases, leaving 8 bases not matched to a gene. The CDR3 consists of 16 residues. The CDR3 here is CASSPETSVPYNEQFF. The CDR3 nucleotides read TGCGCCAGCAGCCCCGAGACTAGCGTCCCCTACAATGAGCAGTTCTTC.

This chain connects TRBV4-3 to TRBJ2-2; D possibly corresponds to TRBD2 (6 bases). CDR3 length: 17 residues. Per germline, CDR1 LGHNA and CDR2 YSLEER. Trimming removed 4 bases from V and 5 bases from J, with 20 bases in between. The CDR3 sequence: CASSPVNSQTSTGELFF. The CDR3 bases are TGCGCCAGCAGCCCCGTCAATTCTCAGACTAGTACCGGGGAGCTGTTTTTT.

The rearrangement uses TRBV5-6 and TRBJ2-2, with 10 bases fitting TRBD1. J was trimmed by 4 bases and V by 4 bases; bases with no gene match: 4. The CDR3 is 15 amino acids. Germline values: CDR1 SGHDT, CDR2 YYEEEE. The CDR3 DNA is TGTGCCAGCAGCCCTGGGACAGGGGCCACCGGGGAGCTGTTTTTT. Encoded protein: CASSPGTGATGELFF.

This sequence joins TRBV6-1 and TRBJ2-5, with TRBD1 identical over 11 bases. V shed 3 bases, J shed 3 bases, and the junction held 6 bases outside the gene matches. CDR3 length: 16 residues. Germline values: CDR1 MNHNS, CDR2 SASEGT. CDR3 nucleotides: TGTGCCAGCAGTGACGGACAGGGGGCGCAGAAAGAGACCCAGTACTTC. Encoded protein: CASSDGQGAQKETQYF.

V is TRBV7-2 and J is TRBJ1-2, with TRBD1 identical over 7 bases. The V and J ends lost 2 bases and 8 bases, in that order; junction bases with no gene match: 11. CDR1 SGHTA and CDR2 FQGNSA come from the germline V gene. This CDR3 contains 15 residues. CDR3 coding DNA: TGTGCCAGCAGCTTACGGCAAGCGGCAGGGGGAGGCTACACCTTC. This encodes CASSLRQAAGGGYTF.

The gene calls are TRBV7-3 and TRBJ1-3; D is uncertain. CDR3 size: 13 residues. Germline V gene data show CDR1 as SGHTA and CDR2 as FQGTGA. Trimming left V 5 bases short and J 2 bases short, with 7 bases between. The CDR3 reads CASSQTPGNTIYF. The CDR3 nucleotides are TGTGCCAGCAGCCAGACACCTGGAAACACCATATATTTT.

The chain links TRBV7-2 to TRBJ2-7; D ambiguous. This CDR3 comprises 13 residues. Germline V gene lookup returns CDR1 SGHTA and CDR2 FQGNSA. The germline V and J ends were trimmed by 0 bases and 1 base, with 4 bases remaining between them. The CDR3, as DNA: TGTGCCAGCAGCTTAGCTCGATCCTACGAGCAGTACTTC. Protein sequence: CASSLARSYEQYF.

This chain joins TRBV10-3 and TRBJ1-3; tentative D call: TRBD1 (5 bases). The V gene's germline CDR1 is ENHRY and CDR2 SYGVKD. The CDR3 sequence is 16 residues long. The V and J ends lost 8 bases and 0 bases respectively, with 17 bases between them. The CDR3 here is CAIGRGTSFSGNTIYF. DNA for the CDR3: TGTGCCATCGGCCGAGGGACCTCTTTCTCTGGAAACACCATATATTTT.

This chain connects TRBV6-4 to TRBJ1-1; D uncertain. Germline values: CDR1 MRHNA, CDR2 SNTAGT. CDR3 length: 14 amino acids. Deletions cut 1 base from V and 0 bases from J, with 6 bases between. The CDR3 nucleotides are TGTGCCAGCAGTGACTTCTCCTTGAACACTGAAGCTTTCTTT. Protein: CASSDFSLNTEAFF.

This chain uses TRBV28 with TRBJ1-5, with D hard to call. V gave up 3 bases and J gave up 0 bases, with 18 bases separating them. The CDR3 has 18 residues. Per germline, CDR1 MDHEN and CDR2 SYDVKM. CDR3 DNA: TGTGCCAGCAGTTTTTCGTCCTGGGAGGTGAATAGCAATCAGCCCCAGCATTTT. Amino acid sequence: CASSFSSWEVNSNQPQHF. The whole variable domain, remainder taken from reference TRBV28 and TRBJ1-5, is DVKVTQSSRYLVKRTGEKVFLECVQDMDHENMFWYRQDPGLGLRLIYFSYDVKMKEKGDIPEGYSVSREKKERFSLILESASTNQTSMYLCASSFSSWEVNSNQPQHFGDGTRLSIL.

V usage is TRBV19 and J usage is TRBJ2-7; 8 nucleotides line up with TRBD1. Trimming took 3 bases from V and 4 from J; bases not matched to a gene: 23. CDR1 and CDR2 (germline): LNHDA, SQIVND (reference sequence). The CDR3 is made up of 20 amino acids. CDR3: CASSIGPRRGRSSQGYEQYF. CDR3 coding DNA: TGTGCCAGTAGTATTGGGCCTCGCAGGGGGCGTTCCAGCCAAGGGTACGAGCAGTACTTC.

The chain links TRBV4-3 to TRBJ2-3, with a tentative D call TRBD1 (5 bases). CDR1 LGHNA and CDR2 YSLEER come from the germline V gene. Trimming took 0 bases from V and 8 from J, leaving 18 bases between them. The CDR3 has 16 amino acids. The CDR3 reads CASSQDLGLATITQYF. DNA of the CDR3: TGCGCCAGCAGCCAAGATTTGGGGCTGGCTACGATTACGCAGTATTTT.

This chain joins TRBV4-2 and TRBJ1-3; the match to TRBD1 covers 10 bases. Trimming cost V 3 bases and J 0 bases; bases outside gene matches: 2. The CDR3 sequence is 16 residues long. The germline V gene has CDR1 LGHNA and CDR2 YNFKEQ. CDR3 amino acids: CASSQGQGSSGNTIYF. CDR3 nucleotides: TGTGCCAGCAGCCAGGGACAGGGGTCCTCTGGAAACACCATATATTTT.

The rearrangement joins TRBV10-2 to TRBJ1-2; tentatively, D is TRBD1 (5 bases). The CDR3 runs to 14 residues. The germline gives CDR1 WSHSY, CDR2 SAAADI. V gave up 2 bases and J gave up 5 bases, with 12 bases separating them. CDR3 coding DNA: TGCGCCAGCAGTGAGACGCGGGAGGGGTATGGCTACACCTTC. Translated: CASSETREGYGYTF.

A few counts support this clone. The chain links TRBV19 to TRBJ1-5; tentative D call: TRBD1 (5 bases). The V end lost 6 bases, the J end lost 5 bases, and 11 bases lay between the germline ends. The CDR3 extends over 13 amino acids. Germline assignment: CDR1 LNHDA and CDR2 SQIVND (reference sequence). The chain's CDR3 is CASSPGPDQPQHF. In nucleotides, the CDR3 is TGTGCCAGTAGCCCAGGGCCCGATCAGCCCCAGCATTTT.

This clone was seen a handful of times. The chain links TRBV2 to TRBJ1-5; 9 nucleotides line up with TRBD1. Germline loops: CDR1 SNHLY, CDR2 FYNNEI. This CDR3 comprises 13 residues. With V trimmed by 5 bases and J by 8 bases, 4 bases remained unmatched. The CDR3 region has the DNA TGTGCCAGCAGTCAACAGGGGGCTGAGCCCCAGCATTTT. Translating it yields CASSQQGAEPQHF.

On this clone: The sample has other DNA sequences that encode this CDR3 too. CDR3 sequence: CASSQGRLAGNEQFF. CDR3 in DNA: TGCGCCAGCAGCCAAGGACGACTAGCGGGCAATGAGCAGTTCTTC. The chain links TRBV4-3 to TRBJ2-1, with 10 bases lining up with TRBD2. CDR1 and CDR2 from the germline V gene are LGHNA and YSLEER. Trimming cost V 1 base and J 6 bases; bases outside gene matches: 3. This CDR3 is 15 amino acids long.